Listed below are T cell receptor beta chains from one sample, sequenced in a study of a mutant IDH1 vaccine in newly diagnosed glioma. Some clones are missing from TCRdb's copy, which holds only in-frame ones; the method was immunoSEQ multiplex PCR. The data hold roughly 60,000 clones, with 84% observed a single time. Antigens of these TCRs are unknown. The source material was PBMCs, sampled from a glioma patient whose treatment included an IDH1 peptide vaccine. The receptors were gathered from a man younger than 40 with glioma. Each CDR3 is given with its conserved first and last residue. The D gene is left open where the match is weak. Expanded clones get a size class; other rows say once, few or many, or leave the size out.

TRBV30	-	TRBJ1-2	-	TGTGCCTGGAGCCAAATGGCAGGGGCTAACTATGGCTACACCTTC	CAWSQMAGANYGYTF
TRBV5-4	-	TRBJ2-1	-	TGTGCCAGCAGCTTCGAGGGTGGGCCTATAAATGAGCAGTTCTTC	CASSFEGGPINEQFF
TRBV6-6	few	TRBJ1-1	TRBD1	TGTGCCAGCAGTTACTCGTCAACAGGGGAAAGGGCTGAAGCTTTCTTT	CASSYSSTGERAEAFF
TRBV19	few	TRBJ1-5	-	TGTGCCAGTAGTGTTGGGGGAGGAAGCAATCAGCCCCAGCATTTT	CASSVGGGSNQPQHF
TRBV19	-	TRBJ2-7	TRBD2	TGTGCCAGTACCCCAACCGGGGGGGCCCTCTCCTACGAGCAGTACTTC	CASTPTGGALSYEQYF
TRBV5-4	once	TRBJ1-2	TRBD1	TGTGCCAGCAGCTTACCTGACAGGGTGAACTATGGCTACACCTTC	CASSLPDRVNYGYTF
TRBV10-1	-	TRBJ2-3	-	TGCGCCAGCAGTGGACGGACACCATTTCCGAGCACAGATACGCAGTATTTT	CASSGRTPFPSTDTQYF
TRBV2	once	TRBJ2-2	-	TGTGCCAGCCGAGGCAGGGGTGGCACCGGGGAGCTGTTTTTT	CASRGRGGTGELFF
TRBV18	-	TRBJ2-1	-	TGTGCCAGCTCACCCGTCGGCGGCTACTCCTACAATGAGCAGTTCTTC	CASSPVGGYSYNEQFF
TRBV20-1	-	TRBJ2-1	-	TGCAGTGCTAGACAATACAATGAGCAGTTCTTC	CSARQYNEQFF
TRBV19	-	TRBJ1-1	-	TGTGCCAGTAGCTCCCAGATGAACACTGAAGCTTTCTTT	CASSSQMNTEAFF
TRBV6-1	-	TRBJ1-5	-	TGTGCCAGCCATTCTCTTACGGACGGGGGTCAGCCCCAGCATTTT	CASHSLTDGGQPQHF
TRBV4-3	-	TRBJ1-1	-	TGCGCCAGCGGCAGGGGAGGTACTGAAGCTTTCTTT	CASGRGGTEAFF
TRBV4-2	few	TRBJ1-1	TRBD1	TGTGCCAGCAGCCAAGGCGGGGCAGGGGGCGGTACTGAAGCTTTCTTT	CASSQGGAGGGTEAFF
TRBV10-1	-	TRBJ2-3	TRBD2	TGCGCCAGCAGTGAGACGAGCGGGAGGGCCTACACAGATACGCAGTATTTT	CASSETSGRAYTDTQYF
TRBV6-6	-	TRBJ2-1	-	TGTGCCAGCAGTTCACAGGGTGGGCCCTACAATGAGCAGTTCTTC	CASSSQGGPYNEQFF
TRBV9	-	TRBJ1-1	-	TGTGCCAGCACCCCTAGCGGGGGGTGGGACACTGAAGCTTTCTTT	CASTPSGGWDTEAFF
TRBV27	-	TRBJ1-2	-	TGTGCCAGCAGTCCCCGACAGATTACTAACTATGGCTACACCTTC	CASSPRQITNYGYTF
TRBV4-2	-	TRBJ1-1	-	TGTGCCAGCAGCCAAGTGAAGGGCCGGGACGGAGCAACTGAAGCTTTCTTT	CASSQVKGRDGATEAFF
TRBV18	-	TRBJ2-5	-	TGTGCCAGCTCAAACCAAGAGACCCAGTACTTC	CASSNQETQYF
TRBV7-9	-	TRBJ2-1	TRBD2	TGTGCCAGCAGCTTAGCGGGAGGGCCCTCCTACAATGAGCAGTTCTTC	CASSLAGGPSYNEQFF
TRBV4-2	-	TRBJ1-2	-	TGTGCCAGCAACAACCCGGAGGGGGGTTCTAACTATGGCTACACCTTC	CASNNPEGGSNYGYTF
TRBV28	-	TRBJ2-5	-	TGTGCCAGCAGCCCCCAAACGGGGTACCAAGAGACCCAGTACTTC	CASSPQTGYQETQYF
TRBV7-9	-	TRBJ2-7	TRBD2	TGTGCCAGCAGCCACCTGACTAGCGGGGGCCCATCCTACGAGCAGTACTTC	CASSHLTSGGPSYEQYF
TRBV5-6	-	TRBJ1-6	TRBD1	TGTGCCAGCAGCCCGGACAGGGGAGGATCACCCCTCCACTTT	CASSPDRGGSPLHF
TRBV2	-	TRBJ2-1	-	TGTGCCAGCAGAGGGACCTACAATGAGCAGTTCTTC	CASRGTYNEQFF
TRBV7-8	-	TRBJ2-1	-	TGTGCCAGCGGGGCCCAGGGGGGAGCGGGAGCGGTGGATGAGCAGTTCTTC	CASGAQGGAGAVDEQFF
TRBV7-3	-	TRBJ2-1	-	TGTGCCAGCAGCATTGACTCTCAGCCTCACAATGAGCAGTTCTTC	CASSIDSQPHNEQFF
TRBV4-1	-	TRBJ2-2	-	TGCGCCAGCAGCCAAGATACAGGGTTGTACACCGGGGAGCTGTTTTTT	CASSQDTGLYTGELFF
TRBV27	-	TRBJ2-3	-	TGTGCCAGCAGTTTACGGTCCGGGACTGACTACACAGATACGCAGTATTTT	CASSLRSGTDYTDTQYF
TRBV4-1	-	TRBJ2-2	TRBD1	TGCGCCAGCAGCCACGACAGGGGGCCCGGGGAGCTGTTTTTT	CASSHDRGPGELFF
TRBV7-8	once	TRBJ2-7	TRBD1	TGTGCCGCGGGGGACAGGGGGCGAATCTACGAGCAGTACTTC	CAAGDRGRIYEQYF
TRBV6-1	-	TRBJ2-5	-	TGTGCCAGCAGTGATGGGGGGGCCCTGTACCAAGAGACCCAGTACTTC	CASSDGGALYQETQYF
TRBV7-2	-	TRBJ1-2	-	TGTGCCAGCAGTAATTACAGGGAAACCTATGGCTACACCTTC	CASSNYRETYGYTF
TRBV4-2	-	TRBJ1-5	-	TGTGCCAGCAGCCAAGATGGCAATCAGCCCCAGCATTTT	CASSQDGNQPQHF
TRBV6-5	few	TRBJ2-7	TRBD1	TGTGCCAGCAGGTATCGGGACAGGACCTACGAGCAGTACTTC	CASRYRDRTYEQYF
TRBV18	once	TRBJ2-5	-	TGTGCCAGCTCACCAGTATCGGTCGGAAGAGAGACCCAGTACTTC	CASSPVSVGRETQYF
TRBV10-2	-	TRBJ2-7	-	TGCGCCAGCAGCATGGGGCCGAACCCCTACGAGCAGTACTTC	CASSMGPNPYEQYF
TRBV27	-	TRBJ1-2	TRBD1	TGTGCCAGCAGTCTCTTTGCCGGGACAGGGCAGGGCTACACCTTC	CASSLFAGTGQGYTF
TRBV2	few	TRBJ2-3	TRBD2	TGTGCCAGCAAACTGGCGGGAGCGGATACGCAGTATTTT	CASKLAGADTQYF
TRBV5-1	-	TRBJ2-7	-	TGCGCCAGCAGCTTGGGGACGGGAGTGGGCGAGCAGTACTTC	CASSLGTGVGEQYF
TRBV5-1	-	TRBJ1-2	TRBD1	TGCGCCAGCAGCTCTATAGGACAGGTCATGGGCTACACCTTC	CASSSIGQVMGYTF
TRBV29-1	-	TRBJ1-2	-	TGCAGCGTTGAAGAGAGACACACAAACTATGGCTACACCTTC	CSVEERHTNYGYTF
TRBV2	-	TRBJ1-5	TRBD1	TGTGCCAGCAGGAACCCAGGGGGCCCCAATCAGCCCCAGCATTTT	CASRNPGGPNQPQHF
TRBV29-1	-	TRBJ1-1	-	TGCAGCGCCCAACAAGAGGGGGGGACTGAAGCTTTCTTT	CSAQQEGGTEAFF
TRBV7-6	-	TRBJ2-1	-	TGTGCCAGCAGCTTCGGACAGTCCAATGAGCAGTTCTTC	CASSFGQSNEQFF
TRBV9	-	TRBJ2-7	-	TGTGCCAGCAGCGAGAGAGGCCTCCCCTACGAGCAGTACTTC	CASSERGLPYEQYF
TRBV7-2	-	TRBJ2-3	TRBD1	TGTGCCAGCAGTCGGACAGGCCCAGATACGCAGTATTTT	CASSRTGPDTQYF
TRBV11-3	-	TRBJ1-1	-	TGTGCCAGCAGCTTAGATCAGAACACTGAAGCTTTCTTT	CASSLDQNTEAFF
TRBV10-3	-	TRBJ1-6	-	TGTGCCACCTGCCGGGACAATAATTCACCCCTCCACTTT	CATCRDNNSPLHF
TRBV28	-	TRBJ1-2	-	TGTGCCAGCACCCCGACATATAACTATGGCTACACCTTC	CASTPTYNYGYTF
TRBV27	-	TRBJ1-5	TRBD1	TGTGCCAGCAGTCCTGGACAGGATAATCAGCCCCAGCATTTT	CASSPGQDNQPQHF
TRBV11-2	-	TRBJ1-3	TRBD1	TGTGCCAGCAGCTTAACAGGGGCCTCCTCTGGAAACACCATATATTTT	CASSLTGASSGNTIYF
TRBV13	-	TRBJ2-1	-	TGTGCCAGCAGCTTAGGGACTGCCTTGGATGAGCAGTTCTTC	CASSLGTALDEQFF
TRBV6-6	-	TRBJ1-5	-	TGTGCCAGCAGGGGGGATCAGGGTCTTAGAAGGCAGCCCCAGCATTTT	CASRGDQGLRRQPQHF
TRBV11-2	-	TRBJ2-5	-	TGTGCCAGCAGCTTAATTGGACAGCAACAAGAGACCCAGTACTTC	CASSLIGQQQETQYF
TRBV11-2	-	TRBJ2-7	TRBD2	TGTGCCAGCAGCTTAGACTTCTCTAGCGGGAGAGCAGGCGAGCAGTACTTC	CASSLDFSSGRAGEQYF